This T cell receptor (beta chain) is from a study of metastatic and nonmetastatic thyroid tumors. Germline V CDR1 and CDR2: MNHNS, SASEGT. There are 13 residues in the CDR3. The V end lost 10 bases, the J end lost 4 bases, and 14 bases lay between the germline ends. From the PCR reads, TCRdb re-called clones with MiXCR. The table records approximately 9,000 clones, 31% of them present only once. A few counts support this clone. Patients underwent thyroid surgery, and none had received any treatment before it. Sequences were obtained from adjacent normal tissue. The receptor comes from a female donor with papillary thyroid cancer or a benign thyroid nodule (not recorded which). Some clones in this sample may be carry-over from other donors' samples. The chain uses TRBV6-1 and TRBJ1-5, with D hard to call. CDR3 nucleotides: TGTGCCACACAGAACCCAGCAAATCAGCCCCAGCATTTT. As protein: CATQNPANQPQHF.